This is a list of T cell receptor beta chains from one sample in a study of cytomegalovirus exposure and HLA in healthy donors. Data came from immunoSEQ multiplex PCR; TCRdb stores just in-frame clones and leaves some out. Of more than 200,000 clones in the sample, over 65% were seen once. The sequencing sample was made of PBMCs. The receptors originated from a human donor in good health. CDR3s include the opening cysteine and the closing phenylalanine or tryptophan. D genes are given only for firm matches. The listing skips clone size in some rows; elsewhere it reads once, few, many or a size class.

cdr3_nt,cdr3_aa,d_call,v_call,j_call,clone_size
TGTGCCAGCAGCTTAGCGGGACAGGGGTCCGGGGAGCTGTTTTTT,CASSLAGQGSGELFF,TRBD1,TRBV11-3,TRBJ2-2,-
TGTGCCAGCAGCTTGGGAGGGCTAGCGGGGTTCAATGAGCAGTTCTTC,CASSLGGLAGFNEQFF,TRBD2,TRBV5-4,TRBJ2-1,-
TGTGCCAGCAGGTCAGACAGCATGAACACTGAAGCTTTCTTT,CASRSDSMNTEAFF,-,TRBV7-2,TRBJ1-1,-
TGTGCCAGCAATCCCGGAGACAGGGTGGGCGAGCAGTACTTC,CASNPGDRVGEQYF,TRBD1,TRBV28,TRBJ2-7,few
TGCGCCAGCAGCTTGAGCCTAGCGAGCTACAATGAGCAGTTCTTC,CASSLSLASYNEQFF,-,TRBV5-1,TRBJ2-1,-
TGTGCCAGCAGCTACGGGGGCACAGATACGCAGTATTTT,CASSYGGTDTQYF,-,TRBV11-3,TRBJ2-3,-
TGCGCCAGCAGCTTGGAGGGCCGGTCCACCTTAGGCAGGGGGGAGCAGTACTTC,CASSLEGRSTLGRGEQYF,TRBD1,TRBV5-1,TRBJ2-7,-
TGTGCCAGCAGTTACTACCGGGAGATTGGGAATGAGCAGTTCTTC,CASSYYREIGNEQFF,-,TRBV6-5,TRBJ2-1,once
TGTGCCAGTGACACAGCAGGGAGCAATCAGCCCCAGCATTTT,CASDTAGSNQPQHF,-,TRBV19,TRBJ1-5,few
TGTGCCACCAGCAGAGATCGAGCGGGGAGGTCCCAAGAGACCCAGTACTTC,CATSRDRAGRSQETQYF,TRBD2,TRBV15,TRBJ2-5,-
TGTGCTAGTGGTTTCCGACCTGGGGTTACGGGAGGCTACACCTTC,CASGFRPGVTGGYTF,-,TRBV12-5,TRBJ1-2,-
TGTGCCAGCAGTAAATGGGCAGGGGATACAGGAGAGACCCAGTACTTC,CASSKWAGDTGETQYF,-,TRBV25-1,TRBJ2-5,-
TGTGCCAGCAGCACCAGACAGGGGGCAGCTGAAGCTTTCTTT,CASSTRQGAAEAFF,TRBD1,TRBV7-9,TRBJ1-1,-
TGTGCCAGCAGCCAAACCCCGACAGTACAGAAGACCCAGTACTTC,CASSQTPTVQKTQYF,-,TRBV14,TRBJ2-5,-
TGCGCCAGCAGCGGACTAGCGGGAGTGGATGAGCAGTTCTTC,CASSGLAGVDEQFF,TRBD2,TRBV5-1,TRBJ2-1,-
TGCGCCAGCAGCCAAGGCTCTGGACTAGCGGACACCGGGGAGCTGTTTTTT,CASSQGSGLADTGELFF,TRBD2,TRBV4-3,TRBJ2-2,once
TGTGCCATCAGTGAGTCTTACAGGGAAGAGACCCAGTACTTC,CAISESYREETQYF,-,TRBV10-3,TRBJ2-5,-
TGTGCTAGCAGCTACAACCGGGACACCCAAGAGACCCAGTACTTC,CASSYNRDTQETQYF,-,TRBV7-7,TRBJ2-5,-
TGTGCCAGCAGCCCTGGAGGGCTAGCGGGAGTAGGTGAGCAGTTCTTC,CASSPGGLAGVGEQFF,TRBD2,TRBV4-2,TRBJ2-1,-
TGTGCCAGCAGTTTTCGGGACAGGGTGGAAGAGACCCAGTACTTC,CASSFRDRVEETQYF,TRBD1,TRBV28,TRBJ2-5,-
TGTGCCAGCAGCTTCACGACAGGCGTCAGAGAGACCCAGTACTTC,CASSFTTGVRETQYF,-,TRBV7-9,TRBJ2-5,-
TGCGCCAGCAGCCAAGAGACAGTATCCTATGGCTACACCTTC,CASSQETVSYGYTF,-,TRBV4-3,TRBJ1-2,once
TGTGCCAGTGCCCAGGGGTTGGATACGCAGTATTTT,CASAQGLDTQYF,-,TRBV19,TRBJ2-3,once
TGTGCCTGGAGTGCTAGCCCCGGCGAGCAGTACTTC,CAWSASPGEQYF,-,TRBV30,TRBJ2-7,-
TGTGCCAGCAGCTTATTGGCCACGGAGACCCAGTACTTC,CASSLLATETQYF,-,TRBV5-4,TRBJ2-5,few
TGCGCCAGCAGCCAAGATTTTGGCAGTTGGAATCAGCCCCAGCATTTT,CASSQDFGSWNQPQHF,-,TRBV4-1,TRBJ1-5,-
TGTGCCAGCAGCTTAGATTACTATCAGCCCCAGCATTTT,CASSLDYYQPQHF,-,TRBV11-2,TRBJ1-5,-
TGTGCCAGTAGTTCGACAGGACCACTTCAGCCCCAGCATTTT,CASSSTGPLQPQHF,-,TRBV19,TRBJ1-5,-
TGTGCCAGCAGCGTATCCAGGGGGCCTGGGGCCAACGTCCTGACTTTC,CASSVSRGPGANVLTF,TRBD1,TRBV9,TRBJ2-6,-
TGTGCCAGCAGCTCTTGGACTAGCGGGAGAAGATACGAGCAGTACTTC,CASSSWTSGRRYEQYF,TRBD2,TRBV7-2,TRBJ2-7,-
TGCGCCAGCAGCCAAGAAGGGGGAACCGGGGAGCTGTTTTTT,CASSQEGGTGELFF,-,TRBV4-3,TRBJ2-2,-